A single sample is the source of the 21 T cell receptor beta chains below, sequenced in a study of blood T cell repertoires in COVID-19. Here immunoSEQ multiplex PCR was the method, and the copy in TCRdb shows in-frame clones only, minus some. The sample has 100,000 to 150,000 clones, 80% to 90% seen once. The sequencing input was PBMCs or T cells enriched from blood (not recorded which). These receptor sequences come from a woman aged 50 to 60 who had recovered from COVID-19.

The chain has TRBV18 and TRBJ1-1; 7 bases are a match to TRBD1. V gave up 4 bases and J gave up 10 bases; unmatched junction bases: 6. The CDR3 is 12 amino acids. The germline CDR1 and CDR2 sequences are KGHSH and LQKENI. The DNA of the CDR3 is TGTGCCAGCTCACTCCCCGACAGGGTAGCTTTCTTT. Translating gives CASSLPDRVAFF.

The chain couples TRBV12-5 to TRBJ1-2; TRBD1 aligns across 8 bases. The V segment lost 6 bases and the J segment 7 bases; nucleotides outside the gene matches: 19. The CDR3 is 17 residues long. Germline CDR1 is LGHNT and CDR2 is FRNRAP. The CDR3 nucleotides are TGTGCTAGTGGGCAACCTCCAAGGACAGGGATATCCCTTGGCTACACCTTC. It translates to CASGQPPRTGISLGYTF.

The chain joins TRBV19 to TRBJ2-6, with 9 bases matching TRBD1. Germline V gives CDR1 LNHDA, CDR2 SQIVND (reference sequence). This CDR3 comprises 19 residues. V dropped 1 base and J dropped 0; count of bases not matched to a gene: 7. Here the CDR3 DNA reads TGTGCCAGTAGTATAGTAGGGACAGGGATTCTCTCTGGGGCCAACGTCCTGACTTTC. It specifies CASSIVGTGILSGANVLTF.

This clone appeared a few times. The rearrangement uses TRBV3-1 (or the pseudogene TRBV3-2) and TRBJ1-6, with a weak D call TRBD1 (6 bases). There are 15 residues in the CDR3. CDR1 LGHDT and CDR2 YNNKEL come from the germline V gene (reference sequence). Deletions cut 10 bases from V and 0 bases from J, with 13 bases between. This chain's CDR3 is CATRGSSSYNSPLHF. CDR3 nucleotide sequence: TGTGCCACAAGGGGGTCGAGCTCCTATAATTCACCCCTCCACTTT.

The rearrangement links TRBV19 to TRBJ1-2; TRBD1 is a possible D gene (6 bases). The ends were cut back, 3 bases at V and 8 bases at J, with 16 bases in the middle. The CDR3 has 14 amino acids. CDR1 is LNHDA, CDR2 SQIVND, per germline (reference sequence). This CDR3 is CASSIGGAWSGYTF. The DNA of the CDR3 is TGTGCCAGTAGTATCGGGGGGGCTTGGAGCGGCTACACCTTC.

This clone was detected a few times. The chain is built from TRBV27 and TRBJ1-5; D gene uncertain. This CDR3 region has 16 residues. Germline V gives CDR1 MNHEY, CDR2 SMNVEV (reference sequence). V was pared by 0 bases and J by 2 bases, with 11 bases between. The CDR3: CASSLSLSPGNQPQHF. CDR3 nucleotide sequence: TGTGCCAGCAGTTTATCGCTTTCCCCGGGCAATCAGCCCCAGCATTTT.

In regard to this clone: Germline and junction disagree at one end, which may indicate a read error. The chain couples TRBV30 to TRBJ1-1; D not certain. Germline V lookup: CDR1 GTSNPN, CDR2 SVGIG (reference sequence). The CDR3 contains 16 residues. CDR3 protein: CAWRPHVVPVNSRIRF. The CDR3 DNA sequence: TGTGCCTGGAGGCCCCATGTAGTCCCCGTAAATAGTCGTATACGCTTT.

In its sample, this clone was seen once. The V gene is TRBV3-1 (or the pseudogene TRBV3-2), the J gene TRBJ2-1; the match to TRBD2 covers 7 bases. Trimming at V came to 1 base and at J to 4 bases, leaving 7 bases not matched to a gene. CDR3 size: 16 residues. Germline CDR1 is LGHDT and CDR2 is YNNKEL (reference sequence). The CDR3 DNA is TGTGCCAGCAGCCAAGGATACGGGGGAGGGTACAATGAGCAGTTCTTC. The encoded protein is CASSQGYGGGYNEQFF.

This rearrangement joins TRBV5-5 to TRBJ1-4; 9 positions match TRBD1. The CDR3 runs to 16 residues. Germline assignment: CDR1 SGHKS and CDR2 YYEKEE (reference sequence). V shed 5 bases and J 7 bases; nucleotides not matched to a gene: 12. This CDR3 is CASSRPPDRGGEKLFF. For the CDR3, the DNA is TGTGCCAGCAGTCGGCCTCCGGACAGGGGAGGTGAAAAACTGTTTTTT.

The CDR3 here is CASSSRQGEGTEAFF. The CDR3 DNA is TGTGCCAGCAGCTCCCGACAGGGTGAGGGGACTGAAGCTTTCTTT. This chain joins TRBV11-3 and TRBJ1-1; 7 positions match TRBD1. The CDR3 consists of 15 residues. Trimming cost V 4 bases and J 5 bases; bases outside gene matches: 10. Germline V gene data show CDR1 as SGHNT and CDR2 as YENEEA.

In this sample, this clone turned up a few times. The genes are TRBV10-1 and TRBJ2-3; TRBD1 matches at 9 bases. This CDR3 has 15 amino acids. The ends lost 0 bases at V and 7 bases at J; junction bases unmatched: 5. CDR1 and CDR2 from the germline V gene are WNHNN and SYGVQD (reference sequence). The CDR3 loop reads CASSESGTGWYTQYF. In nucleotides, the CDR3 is TGCGCCAGCAGTGAGTCGGGGACAGGGTGGTATACGCAGTATTTT.

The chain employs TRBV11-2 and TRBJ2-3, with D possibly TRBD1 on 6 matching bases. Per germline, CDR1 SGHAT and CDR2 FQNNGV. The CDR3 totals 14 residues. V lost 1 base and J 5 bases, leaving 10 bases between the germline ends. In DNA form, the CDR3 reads TGTGCCAGCAGCTTAGTTCAGGGACAAGATACGCAGTATTTT. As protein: CASSLVQGQDTQYF.

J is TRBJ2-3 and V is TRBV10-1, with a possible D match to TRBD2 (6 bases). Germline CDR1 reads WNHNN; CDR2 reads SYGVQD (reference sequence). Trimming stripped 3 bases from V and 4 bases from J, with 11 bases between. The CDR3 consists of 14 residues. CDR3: CASSDGGSADTQYF. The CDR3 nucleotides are TGCGCCAGCAGTGACGGGGGTTCAGCAGATACGCAGTATTTT.

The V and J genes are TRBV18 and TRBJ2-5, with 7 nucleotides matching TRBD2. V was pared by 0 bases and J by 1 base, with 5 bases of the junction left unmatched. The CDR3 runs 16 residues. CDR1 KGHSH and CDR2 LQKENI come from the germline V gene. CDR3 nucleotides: TGTGCCAGCTCACCACCCCCGGGGGGAGGCCAAGAGACCCAGTACTTC. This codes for CASSPPPGGGQETQYF.

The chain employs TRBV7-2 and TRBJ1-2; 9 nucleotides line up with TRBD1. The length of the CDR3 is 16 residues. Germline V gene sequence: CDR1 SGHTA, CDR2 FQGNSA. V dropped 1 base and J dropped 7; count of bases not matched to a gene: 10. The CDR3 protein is CASSLVTGQGSGGYTF. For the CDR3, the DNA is TGTGCCAGCAGCTTAGTTACGGGACAGGGATCGGGTGGCTACACCTTC.

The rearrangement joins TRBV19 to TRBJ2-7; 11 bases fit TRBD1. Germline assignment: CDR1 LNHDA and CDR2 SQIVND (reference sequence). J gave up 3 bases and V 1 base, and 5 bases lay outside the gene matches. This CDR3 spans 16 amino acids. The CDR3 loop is CASSIVGQGGNYEQYF. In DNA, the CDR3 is TGTGCCAGTAGTATAGTGGGACAGGGGGGGAACTACGAGCAGTACTTC.

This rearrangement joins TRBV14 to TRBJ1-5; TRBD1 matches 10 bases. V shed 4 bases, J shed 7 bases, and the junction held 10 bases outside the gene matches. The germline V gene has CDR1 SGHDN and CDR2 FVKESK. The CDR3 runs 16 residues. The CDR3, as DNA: TGTGCCAGCAGCCCAGGGACAGGGGTGGGGTGGCAGCCCCAGCATTTT. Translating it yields CASSPGTGVGWQPQHF.

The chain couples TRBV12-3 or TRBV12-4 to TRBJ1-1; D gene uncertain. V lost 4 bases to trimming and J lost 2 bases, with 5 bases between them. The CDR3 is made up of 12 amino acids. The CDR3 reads CASSYSNTEAFF. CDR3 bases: TGTGCCAGCAGTTATAGTAACACTGAAGCTTTCTTT.

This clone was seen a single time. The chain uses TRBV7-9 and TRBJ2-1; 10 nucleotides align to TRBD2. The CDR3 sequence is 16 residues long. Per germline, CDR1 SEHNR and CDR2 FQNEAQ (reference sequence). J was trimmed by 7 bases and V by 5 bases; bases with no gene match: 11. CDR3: CASSRPGLATGNEQFF. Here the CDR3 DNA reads TGTGCCAGCAGCCGACCGGGACTAGCGACTGGAAATGAGCAGTTCTTC.

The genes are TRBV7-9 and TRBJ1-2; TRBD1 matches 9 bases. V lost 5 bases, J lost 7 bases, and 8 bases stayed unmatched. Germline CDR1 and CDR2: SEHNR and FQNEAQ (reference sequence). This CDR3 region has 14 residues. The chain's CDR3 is CASSRGQGIGGYTF. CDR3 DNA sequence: TGTGCCAGCAGCCGGGGACAGGGAATAGGTGGCTACACCTTC. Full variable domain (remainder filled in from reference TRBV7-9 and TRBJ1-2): DTGVSQNPRHKITKRGQNVTFRCDPISEHNRLYWYRQTLGQGPEFLTYFQNEAQLEKSRLLSDRFSAERPKGSFSTLEIQRTEQGDSAMYLCASSRGQGIGGYTFGSGTRLTVV.

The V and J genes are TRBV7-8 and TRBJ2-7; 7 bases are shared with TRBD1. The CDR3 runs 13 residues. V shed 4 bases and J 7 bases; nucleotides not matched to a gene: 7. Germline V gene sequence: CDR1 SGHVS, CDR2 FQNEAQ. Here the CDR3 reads CASSSDRVWEQYF. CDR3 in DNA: TGTGCCAGCAGCTCCGACAGGGTTTGGGAGCAGTACTTC.